This section outlines one TCR beta chain sequence together with its context. As yet, its antigen is unknown. The data are from a study of shared clonotypes between healthy human individuals. TCRdb keeps only in-frame clones here, not all; method: immunoSEQ multiplex PCR. The data contain under 2,000,000 clones, over 85% of them seen just once; the ten biggest clones take up around 1.2%. The CDR3 has 14 amino acids. V lost 5 bases, J lost 4 bases, and 12 bases lay in between. Germline assignment: CDR1 MNHNY and CDR2 SVGAGI (reference sequence). It was CD45RO-negative cells, positively selected for CCR7, that made up naive CD8 cells, with terminally differentiated effector memory CD45RA+ cells excluded. Study findings and constraints: Only blood underwent sampling, and tissue repertoires likely differ. An anticipated effect of sequencing depth on clonotype sharing among donors was recognized. Larger richness was generally estimated for naive than memory subsets.

Sequencing was done on a sample of naive CD8+ T cells sorted from blood. The source of this sequence is a man in his late teens or twenties in good health. The rearrangement uses TRBV6-6 and TRBJ1-5; D call uncertain. CDR3 sequence reads: CASSPGPVNQPQHF. Here the CDR3 DNA reads TGTGCCAGCAGTCCAGGCCCGGTAAATCAGCCCCAGCATTTT.